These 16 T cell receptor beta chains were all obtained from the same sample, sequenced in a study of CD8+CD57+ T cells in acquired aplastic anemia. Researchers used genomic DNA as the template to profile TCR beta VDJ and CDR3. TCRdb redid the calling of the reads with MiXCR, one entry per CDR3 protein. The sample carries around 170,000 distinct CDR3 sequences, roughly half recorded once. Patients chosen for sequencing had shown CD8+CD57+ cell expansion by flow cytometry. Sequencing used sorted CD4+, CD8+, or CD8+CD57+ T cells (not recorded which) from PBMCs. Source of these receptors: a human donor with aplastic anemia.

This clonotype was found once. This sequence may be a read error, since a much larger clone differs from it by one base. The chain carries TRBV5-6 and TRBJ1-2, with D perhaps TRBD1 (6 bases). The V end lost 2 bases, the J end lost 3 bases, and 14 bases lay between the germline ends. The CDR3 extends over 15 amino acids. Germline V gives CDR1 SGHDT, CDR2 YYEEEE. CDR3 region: CASSLEGTKYYGYTF. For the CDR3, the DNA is TGTGCCAGCAGCTTAGAAGGGACAAAGTACTATGGCTACACCTTC. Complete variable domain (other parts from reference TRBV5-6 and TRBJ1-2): DAGVTQSPTHLIKTRGQQVTLRCSPKSGHDTVSWYQQALGQGPQFIFQYYEEEERQRGNFPDRFSGHQFPNYSSELNVNALLLGDSALYLCASSLEGTKYYGYTFGSGTRLTVV.

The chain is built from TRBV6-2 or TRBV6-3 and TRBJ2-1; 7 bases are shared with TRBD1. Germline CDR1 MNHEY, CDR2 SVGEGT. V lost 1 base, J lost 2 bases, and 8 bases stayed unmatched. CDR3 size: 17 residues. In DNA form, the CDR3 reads TGTGCCAGCAGTTACTTGGGACAGTCAGGAACCTACAATGAGCAGTTCTTC. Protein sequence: CASSYLGQSGTYNEQFF.

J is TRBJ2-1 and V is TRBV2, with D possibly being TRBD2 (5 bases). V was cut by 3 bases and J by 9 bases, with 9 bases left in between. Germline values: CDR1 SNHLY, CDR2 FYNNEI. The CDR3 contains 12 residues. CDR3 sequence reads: CASSDLRAEQFF. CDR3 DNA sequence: TGTGCCAGCAGTGATTTGAGGGCTGAGCAGTTCTTC.

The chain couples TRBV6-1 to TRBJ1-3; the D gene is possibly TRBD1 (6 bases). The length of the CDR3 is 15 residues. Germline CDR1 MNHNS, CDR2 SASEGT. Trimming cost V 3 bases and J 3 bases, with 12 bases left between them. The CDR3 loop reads CASSDVIRGGNTIYF. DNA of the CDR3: TGTGCCAGCAGTGACGTGATCAGGGGTGGAAACACCATATATTTT.

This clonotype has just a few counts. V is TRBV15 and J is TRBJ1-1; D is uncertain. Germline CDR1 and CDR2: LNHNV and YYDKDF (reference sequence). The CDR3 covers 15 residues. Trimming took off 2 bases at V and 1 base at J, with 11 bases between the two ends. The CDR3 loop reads CATSRPTLGNTEAFF. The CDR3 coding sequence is TGTGCCACCAGCAGACCTACTCTGGGGAACACTGAAGCTTTCTTT.

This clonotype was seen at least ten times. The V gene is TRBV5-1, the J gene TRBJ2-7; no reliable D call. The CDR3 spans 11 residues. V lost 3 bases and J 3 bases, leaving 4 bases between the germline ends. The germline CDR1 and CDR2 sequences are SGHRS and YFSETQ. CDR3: CASSSNYEQYF. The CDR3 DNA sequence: TGCGCCAGCAGCTCTAACTACGAGCAGTACTTC.

The CDR3 DNA sequence: TGTGCCAGCACCTCGAGGGGCCCGACGAACACTGAAGCTTTCTTT. This translates into CASTSRGPTNTEAFF. The V and J genes are TRBV19 and TRBJ1-1, with D possibly being TRBD1 (5 bases). CDR1 is LNHDA and CDR2 is SQIVND in the germline V gene (reference sequence). The ends were cut back, 9 bases at V and 1 base at J, with 18 bases in the middle. CDR3 length equals 15 residues.

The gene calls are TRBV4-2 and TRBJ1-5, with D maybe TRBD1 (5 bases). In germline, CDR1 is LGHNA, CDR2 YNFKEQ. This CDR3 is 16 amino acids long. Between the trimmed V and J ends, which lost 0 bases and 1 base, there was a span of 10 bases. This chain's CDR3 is CASSQDAGRSNQPQHF. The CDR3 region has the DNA TGTGCCAGCAGCCAAGATGCAGGGAGGAGCAATCAGCCCCAGCATTTT.

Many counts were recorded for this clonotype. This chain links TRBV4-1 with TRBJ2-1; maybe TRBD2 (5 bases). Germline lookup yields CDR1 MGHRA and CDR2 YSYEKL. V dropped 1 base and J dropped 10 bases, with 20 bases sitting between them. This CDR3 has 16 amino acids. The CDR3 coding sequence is TGCGCCAGCAGCCAAGTGTACAGCGGTCGACGGTGGGAGCAGTTCTTC. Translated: CASSQVYSGRRWEQFF.

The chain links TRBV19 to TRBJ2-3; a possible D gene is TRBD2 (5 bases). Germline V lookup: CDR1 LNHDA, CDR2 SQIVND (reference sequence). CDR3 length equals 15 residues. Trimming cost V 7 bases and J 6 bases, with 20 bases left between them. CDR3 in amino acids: CASKSPGRRSDTQYF. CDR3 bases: TGTGCCAGTAAAAGTCCGGGGAGACGATCCGATACGCAGTATTTT. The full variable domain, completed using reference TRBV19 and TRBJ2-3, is DGGITQSPKYLFRKEGQNVTLSCEQNLNHDAMYWYRQDPGQGLRLIYYSQIVNDFQKGDIAEGYSVSREKKESFPLTVTSAQKNPTAFYLCASKSPGRRSDTQYFGPGTRLTVL.

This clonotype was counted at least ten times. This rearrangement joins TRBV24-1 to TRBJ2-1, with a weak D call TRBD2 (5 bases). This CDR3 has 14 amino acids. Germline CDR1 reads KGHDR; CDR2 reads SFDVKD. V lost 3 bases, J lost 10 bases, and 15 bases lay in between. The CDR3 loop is CATSDPPGVREQFF. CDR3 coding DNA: TGTGCCACCAGTGATCCTCCCGGGGTTCGGGAGCAGTTCTTC.

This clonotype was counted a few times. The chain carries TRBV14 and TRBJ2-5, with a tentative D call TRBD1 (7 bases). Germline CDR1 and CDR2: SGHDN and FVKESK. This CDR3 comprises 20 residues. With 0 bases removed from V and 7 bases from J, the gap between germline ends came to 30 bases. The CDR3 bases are TGTGCCAGCAGCCAAGAAATCCGGCACAGAGGAGGGGGCGCCCCCGGGACCCAGTACTTC. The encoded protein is CASSQEIRHRGGGAPGTQYF. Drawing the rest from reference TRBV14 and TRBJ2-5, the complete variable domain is EAGVTQFPSHSVIEKGQTVTLRCDPISGHDNLYWYRRVMGKEIKFLLHFVKESKQDESGMPNNRFLAERTGGTYSTLKVQPAELEDSGVYFCASSQEIRHRGGGAPGTQYFGPGTRLLVL.

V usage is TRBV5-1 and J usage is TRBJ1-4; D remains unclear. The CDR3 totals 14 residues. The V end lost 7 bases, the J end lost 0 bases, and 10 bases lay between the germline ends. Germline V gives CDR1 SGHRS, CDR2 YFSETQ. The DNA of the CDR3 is TGCGCCAGCCGACACACGACAACTAATGAAAAACTGTTTTTT. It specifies CASRHTTTNEKLFF. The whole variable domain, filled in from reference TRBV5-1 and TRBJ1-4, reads KAGVTQTPRYLIKTRGQQVTLSCSPISGHRSVSWYQQTPGQGLQFLFEYFSETQRNKGNFPGRFSGRQFSNSRSEMNVSTLELGDSALYLCASRHTTTNEKLFFGSGTQLSVL.

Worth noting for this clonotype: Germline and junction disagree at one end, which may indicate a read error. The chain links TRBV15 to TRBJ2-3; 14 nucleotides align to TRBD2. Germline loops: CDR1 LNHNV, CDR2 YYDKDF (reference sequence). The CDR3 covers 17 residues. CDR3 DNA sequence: TGTGCCATCAGCAGAGACTGGACTAGCGGGAGGACGGATACGCAGTATTTT. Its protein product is CAISRDWTSGRTDTQYF.

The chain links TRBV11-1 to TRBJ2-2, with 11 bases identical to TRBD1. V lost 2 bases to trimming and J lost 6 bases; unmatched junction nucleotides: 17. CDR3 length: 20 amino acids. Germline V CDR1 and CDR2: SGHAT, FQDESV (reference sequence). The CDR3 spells CASSLRDRSRDRGSPGELFF. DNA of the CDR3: TGTGCCAGCAGCTTACGGGATCGGAGTAGGGACAGGGGGTCCCCCGGGGAGCTGTTTTTT.

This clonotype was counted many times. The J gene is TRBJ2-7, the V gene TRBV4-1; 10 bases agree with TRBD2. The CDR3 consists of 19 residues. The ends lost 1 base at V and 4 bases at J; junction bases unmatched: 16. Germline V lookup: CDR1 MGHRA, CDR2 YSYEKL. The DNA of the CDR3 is TGCGCCAGCAGCCAAGGTGGACTAGCGGAGTACTCCTCGGCTTACGAGCAGTACTTC. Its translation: CASSQGGLAEYSSAYEQYF.